These 16 T cell receptor beta chains originate from one sample sequenced in a study of response to subunit inactivated influenza vaccine. TCRdb recomputed calls from the RT-PCR reads with MiXCR, one row per CDR3 protein. Among some 600,000 distinct CDR3 sequences listed, 14% were seen once. Here the sequenced sample was PBMCs from blood, taken 14 to 15 days before vaccination. These receptor sequences come from a man in his forties or fifties who received an inactivated influenza vaccine.

The genes are TRBV7-2 and TRBJ2-7, with 8 bases aligning to TRBD1. CDR3 length: 15 amino acids. Germline CDR1 reads SGHTA; CDR2 reads FQGNSA. Trimming cost V 2 bases and J 7 bases; bases outside gene matches: 10. CDR3 nucleotides: TGTGCCAGCAGCTTATCGAGACAGGGGTTAGGAGAGCAGTACTTC. Its protein product is CASSLSRQGLGEQYF.

In its sample, this clonotype was seen a few times. The chain has TRBV5-4 and TRBJ2-4; TRBD1 or TRBD2 may be the D gene (6 bases each). The V gene lost 3 bases and the J gene lost 0 bases, with 13 bases spanning the gap. The CDR3 is made up of 16 amino acids. Germline CDR1 is SGHNT and CDR2 is YYREEE (reference sequence). CDR3 nucleotides: TGTGCCAGCAGCTGGGGGGCTAATTTAGCCAAAAACATTCAGTACTTC. It yields the protein CASSWGANLAKNIQYF.

This clonotype was seen ten or more times. V gene TRBV28 combines with J gene TRBJ1-5; D might be TRBD1 (5 bases). V lost 6 bases, J lost 1 base, and 10 bases lay in between. This CDR3 region has 14 residues. Germline V gene lookup returns CDR1 MDHEN and CDR2 SYDVKM. The CDR3 loop reads CASSTGTSNQPQHF. In DNA form, the CDR3 reads TGTGCCAGCAGCACCGGGACGAGCAATCAGCCCCAGCATTTT.

This clonotype was observed a few times. The chain is built from TRBV11-2 and TRBJ2-6; D may match TRBD1 or TRBD2 (5 bases each). Between the trimmed V and J ends, which lost 5 bases and 2 bases, there was a span of 19 bases. Looked up from germline, CDR1 is SGHAT and CDR2 is FQNNGV. The CDR3 has 18 amino acids. CDR3 bases: TGTGCCAGCAGCCCCCAGAGGGACCTCCTCGCTGGGGCCAACGTCCTGACTTTC. Its protein product is CASSPQRDLLAGANVLTF.

This clonotype has a handful of counts. The chain recombines TRBV5-4 with TRBJ2-6, with D perhaps assigned TRBD1 or TRBD2 (5 bases each). Trimming removed 0 bases at V and 2 bases at J, with 15 bases between. CDR1 and CDR2 (germline): SGHNT, YYREEE (reference sequence). The CDR3 is 18 amino acids. CDR3 nucleotides: TGTGCCAGCAGCTTGGCCTTCGCCAGGGACCCTGGGGCCAACGTCCTGACTTTC. It codes for CASSLAFARDPGANVLTF.

This clonotype was detected ten times or more. The CDR3 protein is CSASGGREEQFF. CDR3 DNA sequence: TGCAGTGCTAGTGGGGGGCGTGAGGAGCAGTTCTTC. The chain links TRBV20-1 to TRBJ2-1; perhaps D is TRBD1 or TRBD2 (6 bases each). This CDR3 has 12 residues. The V gene's germline CDR1 is DFQATT and CDR2 SNEGSKA (reference sequence). Trimming stripped 3 bases from V and 10 bases from J, with 13 bases between.

The table lists this clonotype with a few counts. The rearrangement joins TRBV6-2 or TRBV6-3 to TRBJ2-1; 16 nucleotides align to TRBD2. There are 22 residues in the CDR3. Trimming cost V 2 bases and J 4 bases; bases outside gene matches: 17. From germline, CDR1 is MNHEY and CDR2 SVGEGT. The chain's CDR3 is CASSYPEGTSGGAWPAYNEQFF. The CDR3 nucleotides are TGTGCCAGCAGTTACCCGGAAGGGACTAGCGGGGGGGCATGGCCTGCTTACAATGAGCAGTTCTTC.

The chain uses TRBV7-9 and TRBJ2-1; 8 bases are shared with TRBD2. This CDR3 comprises 14 residues. Germline V gene lookup returns CDR1 SEHNR and CDR2 FQNEAQ (reference sequence). V gave up 3 bases and J gave up 8 bases; unmatched junction bases: 6. The CDR3: CASSFSAGGDEQFF. The CDR3 bases are TGTGCCAGCAGCTTTTCGGCCGGGGGGGATGAGCAGTTCTTC.

Only a few counts were recorded for this clonotype. The gene calls are TRBV10-3 and TRBJ2-2; 8 bases agree with TRBD2. The V gene end was trimmed by 7 bases and the J gene end by 6 bases; junction bases not matched to a gene: 13. Germline CDR1 ENHRY, CDR2 SYGVKD. There are 16 residues in the CDR3. This CDR3 reads CAITGASGGNSGELFF. The CDR3 DNA reads as TGTGCCATCACGGGTGCAAGCGGGGGCAACTCCGGGGAGCTGTTTTTT.

Details on this clonotype: One end of the junction is discordant with germline, which a read error may explain. This rearrangement joins TRBV9 to TRBJ1-6; 7 nucleotides align to TRBD1. CDR1 and CDR2 (germline): SGDLS, YYNGEE. The CDR3 runs to 13 residues. As DNA, the CDR3 is TGTGCCAGCACCGTACAGGGGAATTCACCCCTCCACTTT. Translated, it gives CASTVQGNSPLHF.

Only a few counts were recorded for this clonotype. The rearrangement links TRBV5-1 to TRBJ2-3; D may be TRBD1 (5 bases). Germline V gene data show CDR1 as SGHRS and CDR2 as YFSETQ. V lost 5 bases and J lost 5, with 18 bases in between. The CDR3 covers 15 residues. As DNA, the CDR3 is TGCGCCAGCAGTTTTTCAGGGTTGGGGCGAGATACGCAGTATTTT. It yields the protein CASSFSGLGRDTQYF.

The rearrangement links TRBV20-1 to TRBJ2-3; 9 positions match TRBD1. This CDR3 spans 15 amino acids. Germline-derived CDR1 and CDR2 are DFQATT and SNEGSKA (reference sequence). V was clipped by 0 bases and J by 3 bases; unmatched bases: 4. CDR3 amino acids: CSARDWDRVTDTQYF. The CDR3 bases are TGCAGTGCTAGAGATTGGGACAGGGTAACAGATACGCAGTATTTT.

As DNA, the CDR3 is TGTGCCAGCAGCCCTCGGACAGGGGGGGATGCTAACTATGGCTACACCTTC. This gives the protein CASSPRTGGDANYGYTF. The V call is TRBV7-2, the J call TRBJ1-2, with 10 bases that match TRBD1. V was pared by 5 bases and J by 0 bases, with 9 bases of the junction left unmatched. CDR3 length equals 17 residues. The germline CDR1 and CDR2 sequences are SGHTA and FQGNSA.

This clonotype was seen a handful of times. The chain combines TRBV12-3 or TRBV12-4 with TRBJ1-1; unclear D gene. The CDR3 covers 12 residues. The germline V and J ends were trimmed by 3 bases and 8 bases, with 10 bases remaining between them. CDR3 amino acids: CASSFPLGEAFF. The CDR3 DNA reads TGTGCCAGCAGTTTTCCCCTGGGAGAAGCTTTCTTT.

This clonotype was picked up a small number of times. The chain employs TRBV11-2 and TRBJ2-2; possible D gene TRBD1, 6 bases. The germline V gene encodes CDR1 SGHAT and CDR2 FQNNGV. Trimming cost V 5 bases and J 0 bases, with 16 bases left between them. The CDR3 spans 17 residues. CDR3 sequence (DNA): TGTGCCAGCAGCGGAAGGCGGACAGCATCGAACACCGGGGAGCTGTTTTTT. Amino acids: CASSGRRTASNTGELFF.

This clonotype was detected only a few times. V gene TRBV7-2 combines with J gene TRBJ1-1; D not certain. The CDR3 extends over 13 amino acids. V lost 6 bases to trimming and J lost 4 bases, with 12 bases between them. Per germline, CDR1 SGHTA and CDR2 FQGNSA. CDR3 sequence reads: CASSGVIGTEAFF. The CDR3 nucleotides read TGTGCCAGCAGTGGCGTAATCGGCACTGAAGCTTTCTTT.